The clone carrying this T cell receptor beta chain is labeled as medium-sized (0.01 to 0.1%). This specimen belongs to a study of cytomegalovirus exposure and HLA in healthy donors. For the study at large: In an early release, HLA-typed donors contributed some 80 million unique TCR sequences.

PCR used 60 Vbeta primers and 13 Jbeta primers. Measured with immunoSEQ multiplex PCR; TCRdb has only the in-frame clones, and not every one. The table has approximately 38,000 clones, 66% seen once. The CDR3 extends over 13 amino acids. Germline loops: CDR1 KGHSH, CDR2 LQKENI. Between the trimmed V and J ends, which lost 3 bases and 8 bases, there was a span of 10 bases. The V gene is TRBV18, the J gene TRBJ1-4, with unresolved D. Sequenced: PBMCs. This TCR was sampled from a man in his fifties in good health and CMV-seropositive. CDR3 protein: CASSPGQAEKLFF. For the CDR3, the DNA is TGTGCCAGCTCACCGGGTCAGGCCGAAAAACTGTTTTTT.